What follows describes a single TCR beta chain. As yet, its antigen is unknown. The same CDR3 also results from other DNA sequences found in this sample. This entry belongs to a study of shared clonotypes between healthy human individuals. The wider study: For every donor, three CD4 naive, three CD4 memory, two CD8 naive and one CD8 memory plates were used. General observations from the study: Donor clonotype sharing was expected to depend on sequencing depth. Even with large depth, rarefaction showed that sorted-subset sequencing was incomplete.

This CDR3 region has 13 residues. CDR1 is SEHNR, CDR2 FQNEAQ, per germline (reference sequence). Trimming took off 1 base at V and 1 base at J, with 4 bases between the two ends. Naivety among CD8 cells was defined by CD45RO negativity and positive CCR7 selection, thereby excluding terminally differentiated effector memory CD45RA+ cells. Clones were sequenced by immunoSEQ multiplex PCR, and TCRdb holds only the in-frame ones, with some missing. The sample includes nearly 2 million clones, about 95% of them seen just once. The receptor's source is a man aged 18 to 29 in good health. Sequencing used naive CD8+ T cells sorted from blood. The rearrangement joins TRBV7-9 to TRBJ2-5; D gene ambiguous. For the CDR3, the DNA is TGTGCCAGCAGCTTAGTCTCCCAAGAGACCCAGTACTTC. It yields the protein CASSLVSQETQYF.